This TCR beta chain was documented in a study of T cell responses to AZD1222 COVID-19 vaccine. General study findings and limits: The donor group comprised mostly white British people and more females; the analysis possibly underestimated clonal diversity. Close to half of spike-specific TCRs reportedly recognize unmutated variant regions. Among those given AZD1222, only five to seven were seropositive at baseline. Spike-wide coverage was observed for vaccine-associated CD4 TCRs, with dominant responses at 160-218 and 743-854.

About this clone itself: Its antigen is not known.

Method: immunoSEQ multiplex PCR; TCRdb's copy keeps in-frame clones and lacks some. This sample has over 100,000 clones, with roughly 90% found just once. Losses at the gene ends were 0 bases for V and 4 bases for J; bases not matched to a gene: 8. Germline V CDR1 and CDR2: SGDLS, YYNGEE. This CDR3 is built from 17 residues. This chain connects TRBV9 to TRBJ1-2; 11 bases are a match to TRBD1. Sequenced material: peripheral blood, taken on day 0 of MenACWY control vaccination. The clonotype originates from an adult in good health. The CDR3 spells CASSVDPGQGGIYGYTF. CDR3 sequence (DNA): TGTGCCAGCAGCGTAGACCCGGGACAGGGGGGGATCTATGGCTACACCTTC.